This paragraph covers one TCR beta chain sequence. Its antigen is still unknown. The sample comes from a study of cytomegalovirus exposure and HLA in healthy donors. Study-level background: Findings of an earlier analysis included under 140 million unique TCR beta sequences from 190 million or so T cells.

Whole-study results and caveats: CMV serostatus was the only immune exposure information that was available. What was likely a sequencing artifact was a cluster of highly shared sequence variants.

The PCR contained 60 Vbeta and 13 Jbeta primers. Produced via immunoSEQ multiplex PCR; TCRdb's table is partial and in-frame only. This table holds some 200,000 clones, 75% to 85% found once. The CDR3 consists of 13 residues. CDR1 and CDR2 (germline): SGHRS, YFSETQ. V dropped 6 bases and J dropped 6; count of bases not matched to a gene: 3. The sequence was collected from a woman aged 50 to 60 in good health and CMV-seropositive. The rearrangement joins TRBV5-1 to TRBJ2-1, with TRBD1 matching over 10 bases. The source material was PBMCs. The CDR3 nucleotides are TGCGCCAGCATGGACAGGGGGTTCAATGAGCAGTTCTTC. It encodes CASMDRGFNEQFF.